The 23 T cell receptor delta chains in this list originate from one sample, sequenced in a study of γδ T cells in repeated Plasmodium falciparum infection. Gammadelta T cells were flow-sorted from PBMC into Vgamma9/Vdelta2+ and Vdelta2-negative populations for bulk analysis. TCRdb applied CATT to the multiplex PCR reads for clone calling. Altogether 85,000 to 95,000 delta-chain clones are present, over 1.3% being singletons, with the ten largest covering more than 7.5%. Sequences were obtained from gamma-delta T cells from blood. Receptor source: a pool of human donors (malaria-infected and uninfected, not separated).

This clone showed up many times. The translation of this DNA and the TCRdb protein of a much larger clone differ at residue 11, probably owing to a read error; the protein shown here is translated from the DNA. The CDR3 reads CALGEPPYGGNPDKLIF. The CDR3 DNA reads as TGTGCTCTTGGGGAACCGCCCTACGGGGGGAACCCAGATAAACTCATCTTT. This sequence joins TRDV1 and TRDJ1; TRDD3 is a possible D gene (6 bases). The CDR3 runs to 17 residues. CDR1 is TSWWSYY, CDR2 QGS, per germline. V was trimmed by 1 base and J by 5 bases, leaving 20 bases between them.

This clone has more than one count but fewer than ten. TCRdb's protein for this DNA is that of a much larger clone and differs from the translation at residue 18, likely a read error; the protein shown is the DNA translation. V gene assignment gives TRDV1, but the J gene was left uncalled; the D call TRDD3 from the table was never checked on the DNA. The length of the CDR3 is 20 residues. CDR1 and CDR2 (germline): TSWWSYY, QGS. CDR3 in DNA: TGTGCTCTTGGGGAACTTAACCCGACCCAATTAATCCTACCACCCGATAAACCCATCTTT. This gives the protein CALGELNPTQLILPPDKPIF.

On this clone itself: The protein that TCRdb holds for this DNA derives from a much larger clone and differs from the translated DNA at residue 15, which likely indicates a read error; the protein shown here is translated from the DNA. This chain joins TRDV2 and TRDJ1; the match to TRDD3 covers 13 bases. The CDR3 runs 20 residues. J was trimmed by 4 bases and V by 3 bases; bases with no gene match: 19. Germline-derived CDR1 and CDR2 are GEAIGNYY and EKD. CDR3 residues: CACDPLLGDTRNPVGDKLIF. The DNA of the CDR3 is TGTGCCTGTGACCCACTACTGGGGGATACGCGAAATCCAGTGGGCGATAAACTCATCTTT.

This clone is judged medium-sized. The sample holds other DNA sequences that translate to the same CDR3. The CDR3 loop is CACDPLGDTRSWDTRQMFF. CDR3 coding DNA: TGTGCCTGTGACCCCCTGGGGGATACCCGCTCCTGGGACACCCGACAGATGTTTTTC. The V call is TRDV2, the J call TRDJ3, with 11 bases aligning to TRDD3. This CDR3 comprises 19 residues. The germline CDR1 and CDR2 sequences are GEAIGNYY and EKD. The J segment lost 0 bases and the V segment lost 3 bases, leaving 6 bases of the junction unmatched.

This clone was counted only a few times. TCRdb pairs this DNA with a much larger clone's protein that differs at residue 7, likely a read error; the protein shown was translated from the DNA. The rearrangement uses TRDV1 and TRDJ1; 12 positions match TRDD3. TCRdb leaves out the J gene; it was filled in here by matching the DNA to germline. J gave up 2 bases and V 5 bases, and 27 bases lay outside the gene matches. The CDR3 covers 23 residues. Germline V CDR1 and CDR2: TSWWSYY, QGS. CDR3 sequence reads: CALGRRLVTRKLGDTPSTDKLIF. As DNA, the CDR3 is TGTGCTCTTGGGAGAAGGTTAGTTACCCGAAAACTGGGGGATACTCCCAGTACCGATAAACTCATCTTT.

This clone occurred a few times. The TCRdb protein comes from a much larger clone and disagrees with this DNA's translation at residue 14, likely due to a read error; the protein given here is derived from the DNA. The V gene corresponds to TRDV2; no J gene was called; TRDD3, the table's D call, lacks a check against the DNA. CDR1 and CDR2 (germline): GEAIGNYY, EKD. The CDR3 covers 16 residues. Here the CDR3 reads CACDRGGITYTDKPIF. DNA for the CDR3: TGTGCCTGTGACAGAGGGGGGATAACGTACACCGATAAACCCATCTTT.

This clone was seen only a few times. This DNA's translation differs at residue 11 from TCRdb's protein, which comes from a much larger clone; a read error is likely, and the protein shown is translated from the DNA. The genes are TRDV3 and TRDJ1; maybe TRDD3 (6 bases). V was clipped by 1 base and J by 8 bases, with 23 bases between them. The CDR3 loop spans 15 amino acids. CDR1 and CDR2 (germline): TVYSNPD, GDNSRS (reference sequence). The CDR3 nucleotides read TGTGCCTTTAATCCTCGGTGGATACTGGGCGGGAAACTCATCTTT. It translates to CAFNPRWILGGKLIF.

This clone was picked up a small number of times. The protein in TCRdb stems from a much larger clone and differs at residue 18 from this DNA's translation, likely a read error; here the protein is translated from the DNA. No call exists for the J gene, whereas the V gene is TRDV2; the table assigns TRDD3, which was not confirmed against the DNA. The germline CDR1 and CDR2 sequences are GEAIGNYY and EKD. This CDR3 region has 20 residues. The CDR3 is CACDTVLGDRSSWDTRQVFF. The CDR3 region has the DNA TGTGCCTGTGACACCGTACTGGGGGACCGGAGCTCCTGGGACACCCGACAGGTGTTTTTC.

Worth noting for this clone: The protein recorded in TCRdb matches a much larger clone and deviates from this DNA's translation at residue 13, suggesting a read error; the protein here is obtained by translating the DNA. Other DNA sequences in the sample encode the same CDR3. This sequence joins TRDV2 and TRDJ1; 7 bases map to TRDD3. V lost 0 bases to trimming and J lost 1 base; unmatched junction nucleotides: 34. Germline values: CDR1 GEAIGNYY, CDR2 EKD. This CDR3 region has 25 residues. CDR3 loop: CACDTVGLGGYASNRVSETTDKLIF. The CDR3 coding sequence is TGTGCCTGTGACACCGTCGGTCTGGGGGGGTACGCGTCGAACCGCGTATCCGAGACCACCGATAAACTCATCTTT.

This clone was seen a handful of times. This likely came from a read error, as a far larger clone is one base away. Other DNA sequences in this specimen translate into the identical CDR3. No J gene was called, and the V gene is TRDV1; TRDD3, the D gene given by the table, was not confirmed from the DNA. Germline values: CDR1 TSWWSYY, CDR2 QGS. The CDR3 has 25 residues. This CDR3 reads CALGEPWGPILGDLSSLPYTDKLIF. CDR3 DNA sequence: TGTGCTCTTGGGGAACCCTGGGGTCCGATACTGGGGGATCTTTCTTCACTCCCGTACACCGATAAACTCATCTTC.

Note on this clone: A read error likely explains why the TCRdb protein, taken from a much larger clone, differs from this DNA's translation at residue 15; the protein shown is translated from the DNA. The chain uses TRDV1 and TRDJ1; a weak D match, TRDD3 (7 bases). TCRdb does not report a J gene; here it was assigned by matching the DNA to germline references. Germline V gene sequence: CDR1 TSWWSYY, CDR2 QGS. The length of the CDR3 is 21 residues. The germline V and J ends were trimmed by 4 bases and 1 base, with 31 bases remaining between them. The CDR3 sequence is CALGARPHPTGWGPGTDKLIF. The DNA for the CDR3 is TGTGCTCTTGGGGCCCGCCCCCATCCTACGGGCTGGGGGCCTGGCACCGATAAACTCATCTTT.

Concerning this clone itself: The translation of this DNA and the TCRdb protein of a much larger clone differ at residue 9, probably owing to a read error; the protein shown here is translated from the DNA. This sequence joins TRDV2 and TRDJ1; D possibly corresponds to TRDD3 (6 bases). Since TCRdb gives no J gene, matching the DNA to germline was used here to assign it. Trimming pared 7 bases from V and 0 bases from J, leaving 20 bases between. The CDR3 extends over 16 amino acids. CDR1 is GEAIGNYY and CDR2 is EKD in the germline V gene. Here the CDR3 DNA reads TGTGCCTGGGAAGGTTGGGGATCCAGCTACACCGATAAACTCATCTTT. Its translation is CAWEGWGSSYTDKLIF.

This clone was counted between two and nine times. The chain combines TRDV1 with TRDJ1; TRDD3 agrees at 10 bases. The CDR3 has 20 residues. The J segment lost 2 bases and the V segment lost 0 bases, leaving 15 bases of the junction unmatched. The germline gives CDR1 TSWWSYY, CDR2 QGS. CDR3 sequence (DNA): TGTGCTCTTGGGGAACTAACCGTTTCCTACTGGGGGATTAGTACCGATAAACTCATCTTT. Translated, it gives CALGELTVSYWGISTDKLIF.

Turning to this clone: Since a much larger clone is just one base distant, this may be a read error. V gene assignment gives TRDV2, but the J gene was left uncalled; whether TRDD3, the table's D call, matches the DNA was not checked. The CDR3 is made up of 19 amino acids. The V gene's germline CDR1 is GEAIGNYY and CDR2 EKD. The CDR3 bases are TGTGCCTGTGACGCCATAAATCGGGGGATACAGCCTGAGAGACAGCCCCTCATCTTT. Its protein is CACDAINRGIQPERQPLIF.

On this clone: The protein given by TCRdb reflects a much larger clone and differs at residue 4 from this DNA's translation, likely from a read error; the protein shown is the DNA's translation. The CDR3 sequence is CACGLYWGIQTAWDTRQMFF. CDR3 nucleotides: TGTGCCTGTGGCTTGTACTGGGGGATACAAACGGCCTGGGACACCCGACAGATGTTTTTC. V gene TRDV2 combines with J gene TRDJ3; the match to TRDD3 covers 12 bases. The J gene was not available in TCRdb and was assigned here by matching the DNA to germline segments. CDR1 GEAIGNYY and CDR2 EKD come from the germline V gene. The CDR3 is 20 amino acids. Trimming took 5 bases from V and 2 from J; bases not matched to a gene: 12.

Concerning this clone itself: The protein held in TCRdb is that of a much larger clone and does not match this DNA's translation at residue 8, likely because of a read error; the protein shown is translated from the DNA. V and J are TRDV1 and TRDJ1; TRDD3 matches at 8 bases. Germline V CDR1 and CDR2: TSWWSYY, QGS. The V segment lost 0 bases and the J segment 3 bases; nucleotides outside the gene matches: 9. The CDR3 runs 17 residues. The CDR3 sequence: CALGELLGGIRADKLIF. The CDR3 DNA reads as TGTGCTCTTGGGGAACTCCTGGGGGGGATAAGGGCCGATAAACTCATCTTT.

Turning to this clone: A far larger clone is one nucleotide away, so this likely arose from a read error. The sample has other DNA sequences that encode this CDR3 too. The chain is built from TRDV1 and TRDJ1; TRDD3 is a possible D gene (5 bases). The J gene is not listed in TCRdb, so it was assigned here from a DNA match to germline. Looked up from germline, CDR1 is TSWWSYY and CDR2 is QGS. This CDR3 is built from 19 residues. The CDR3: CALGELLGGRTLVTDKLIF. CDR3 nucleotides: TGTGCCCTTGGGGAACTATTGGGAGGTAGGACCCTCGTCACCGATAAACTCATCTTT.

This clone was seen a handful of times. A far more abundant clone sits one base away, making this likely a read error. The chain links TRDV2 to TRDJ1; TRDD3 is a possible D gene (5 bases). Matching the DNA to germline supplied the J gene, which TCRdb does not give. The CDR3 runs to 14 residues. CDR1 is GEAIGNYY and CDR2 is EKD in the germline V gene. Trimming removed 0 bases from V and 8 bases from J, with 15 bases in between. The CDR3 reads CACDTLGVGTKLIF. The CDR3 region has the DNA TGTGCCTGTGACACCCTTGGGGTGGGAACAAAACTCATCTTT.

Regarding this clone: The protein recorded in TCRdb matches a much larger clone and deviates from this DNA's translation at residue 11, suggesting a read error; the protein here is obtained by translating the DNA. CDR3 sequence: CALGEYLLPRTTGGYAYTDKLIF. CDR3 nucleotide sequence: TGTGCTCTTGGGGAATACCTCCTCCCCCGAACTACTGGGGGATACGCGTACACCGATAAACTCATCTTT. This sequence joins TRDV1 and TRDJ1, with 13 bases identical to TRDD3. TCRdb records no J gene; here it was assigned by comparing the DNA to germline. This CDR3 contains 23 residues. The germline gives CDR1 TSWWSYY, CDR2 QGS. Trimming took 2 bases from V and 0 from J; bases not matched to a gene: 21.

This clone has a count of ten or more. TCRdb attributes to this sequence the protein of a much larger clone, which differs from the DNA translation at residue 10; a read error is likely, and the protein displayed is translated from the DNA. The chain couples TRDV2 to TRDJ1; D is uncertain. The CDR3 sequence is 16 residues long. Looked up from germline, CDR1 is GEAIGNYY and CDR2 is EKD. Trimming stripped 0 bases from V and 1 base from J, with 14 bases between. CDR3 amino acids: CACDTLVGPRTDKLIF. Here the CDR3 DNA reads TGTGCCTGTGACACCTTGGTTGGCCCTCGCACCGATAAACTCATCTTT.

This clone was seen a handful of times. The TCRdb protein comes from a much larger clone and disagrees with this DNA's translation at residue 4, likely due to a read error; the protein given here is derived from the DNA. V and J are TRDV1 and TRDJ1, with 8 bases fitting TRDD3. The CDR3 is 19 residues long. The germline V gene encodes CDR1 TSWWSYY and CDR2 QGS. The CDR3 protein is CALVELVSVVLGDTDKLIF. DNA for the CDR3: TGTGCTCTTGTGGAACTAGTATCCGTCGTACTGGGGGACACCGATAAACTCATCTTT.

This clone was seen ten or more times. This chain links TRDV2 with TRDJ3; D not resolved. V shed 1 base and J shed 0 bases, with 15 bases lying between them. This CDR3 comprises 19 residues. Per germline, CDR1 GEAIGNYY and CDR2 EKD. The CDR3 coding sequence is TGTGCCTGTGACACGGGTGGGCCCCTTAGCTCCTGGGACACCCGACAGATGTTTTTC. Its translation: CACDTGGPLSSWDTRQMFF.

This clone was seen only a few times. A clone one base away is much larger, so this may be a read error. Other DNA sequences within the sample encode an identical CDR3. This sequence joins TRDV1 and TRDJ1; possibly TRDD2 for D (5 bases). TCRdb leaves out the J gene; it was filled in here by matching the DNA to germline. The germline V gene encodes CDR1 TSWWSYY and CDR2 QGS. Trimming took off 2 bases at V and 0 bases at J, with 19 bases between the two ends. The CDR3 runs 18 residues. In DNA, the CDR3 is TGTGCTCTTGGGGAATCAAGACTACGCCTACTCGACACCGATAAACTCATCTTT. Translated, it gives CALGESRLRLLDTDKLIF.